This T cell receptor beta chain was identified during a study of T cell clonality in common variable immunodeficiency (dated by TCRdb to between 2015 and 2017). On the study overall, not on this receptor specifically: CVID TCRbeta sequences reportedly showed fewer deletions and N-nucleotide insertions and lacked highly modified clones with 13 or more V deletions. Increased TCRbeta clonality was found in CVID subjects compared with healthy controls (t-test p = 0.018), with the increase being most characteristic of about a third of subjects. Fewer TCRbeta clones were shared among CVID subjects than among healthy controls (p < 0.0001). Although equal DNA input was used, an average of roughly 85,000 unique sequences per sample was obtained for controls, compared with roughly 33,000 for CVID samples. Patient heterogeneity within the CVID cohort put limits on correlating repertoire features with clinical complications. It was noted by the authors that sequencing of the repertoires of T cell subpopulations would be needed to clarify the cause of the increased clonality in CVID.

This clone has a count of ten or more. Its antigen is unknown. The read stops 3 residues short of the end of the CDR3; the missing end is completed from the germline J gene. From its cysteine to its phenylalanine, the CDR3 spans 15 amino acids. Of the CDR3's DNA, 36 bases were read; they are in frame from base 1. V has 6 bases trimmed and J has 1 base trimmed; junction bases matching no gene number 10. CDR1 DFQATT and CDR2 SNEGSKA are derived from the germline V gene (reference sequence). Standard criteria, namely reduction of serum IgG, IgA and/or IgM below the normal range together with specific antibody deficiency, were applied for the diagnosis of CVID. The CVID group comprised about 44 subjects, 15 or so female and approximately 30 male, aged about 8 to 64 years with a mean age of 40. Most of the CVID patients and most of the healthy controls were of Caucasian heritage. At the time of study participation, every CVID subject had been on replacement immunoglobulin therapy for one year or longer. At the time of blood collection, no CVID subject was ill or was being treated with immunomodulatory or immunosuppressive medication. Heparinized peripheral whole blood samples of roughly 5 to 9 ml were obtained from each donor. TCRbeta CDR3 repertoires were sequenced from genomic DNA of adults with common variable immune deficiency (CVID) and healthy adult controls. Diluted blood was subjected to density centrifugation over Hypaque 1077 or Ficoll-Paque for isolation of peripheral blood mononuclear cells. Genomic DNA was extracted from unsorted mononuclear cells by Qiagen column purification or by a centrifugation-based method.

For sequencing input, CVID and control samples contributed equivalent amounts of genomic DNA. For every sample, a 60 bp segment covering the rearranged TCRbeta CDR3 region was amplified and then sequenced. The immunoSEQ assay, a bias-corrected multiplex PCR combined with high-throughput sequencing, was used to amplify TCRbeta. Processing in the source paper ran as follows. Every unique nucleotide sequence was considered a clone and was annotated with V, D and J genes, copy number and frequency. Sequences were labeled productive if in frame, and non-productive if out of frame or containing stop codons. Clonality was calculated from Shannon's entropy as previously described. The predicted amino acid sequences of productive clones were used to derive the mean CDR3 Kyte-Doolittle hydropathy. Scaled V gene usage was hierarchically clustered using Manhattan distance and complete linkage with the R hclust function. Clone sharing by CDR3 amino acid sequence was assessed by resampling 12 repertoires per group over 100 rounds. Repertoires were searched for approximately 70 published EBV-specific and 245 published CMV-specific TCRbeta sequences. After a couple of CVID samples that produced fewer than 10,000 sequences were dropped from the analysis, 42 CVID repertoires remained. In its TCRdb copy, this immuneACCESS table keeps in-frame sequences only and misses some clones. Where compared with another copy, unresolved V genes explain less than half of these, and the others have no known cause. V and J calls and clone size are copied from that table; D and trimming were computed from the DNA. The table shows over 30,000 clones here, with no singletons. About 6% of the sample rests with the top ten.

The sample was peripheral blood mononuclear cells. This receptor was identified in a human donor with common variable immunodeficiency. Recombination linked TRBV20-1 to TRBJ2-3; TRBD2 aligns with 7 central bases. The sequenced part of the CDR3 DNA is TGCAGTGCCACAGACGCGGGGGTCCGCACAGATACG. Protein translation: CSATDAGVRTDT. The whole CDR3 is CSATDAGVRTDTQYF.